The T cell receptor (beta chain) described here comes from a study of T cell responses to AZD1222 COVID-19 vaccine. Study-level findings and limits: Nearly half of unique spike-specific TCRs reportedly avoided B.1.351 and B.1.1.7 mutated regions. Spike-specific TCR breadth rose after two AZD1222 doses, and depth rose as well. Repertoires were obtained only post-peak T cell response.

This clone showed up just once. Its antigen is not known. V lost 5 bases to trimming and J lost 7 bases, with 15 bases between them. CDR3 size: 14 residues. The germline CDR1 and CDR2 sequences are MGHRA and YSYEKL. Second-dose groups at about 4 or about 12 weeks were pooled. Profiled with immunoSEQ multiplex PCR; TCRdb holds only in-frame clones, not every one. The sample contains 45,000 to 50,000 clones, about 89% of which appear only once. This TCR was sampled from an adult who received the AZD1222 COVID-19 vaccine. The sample in question was peripheral blood, obtained 28 days after the second AZD1222 dose. V usage is TRBV4-1 and J usage is TRBJ2-1; D perhaps matches TRBD2 (6 bases). For the CDR3, the DNA is TGCGCCAGCAGCACTTTGAGGCTAGCGAATGAGCAGTTCTTC. It specifies CASSTLRLANEQFF.